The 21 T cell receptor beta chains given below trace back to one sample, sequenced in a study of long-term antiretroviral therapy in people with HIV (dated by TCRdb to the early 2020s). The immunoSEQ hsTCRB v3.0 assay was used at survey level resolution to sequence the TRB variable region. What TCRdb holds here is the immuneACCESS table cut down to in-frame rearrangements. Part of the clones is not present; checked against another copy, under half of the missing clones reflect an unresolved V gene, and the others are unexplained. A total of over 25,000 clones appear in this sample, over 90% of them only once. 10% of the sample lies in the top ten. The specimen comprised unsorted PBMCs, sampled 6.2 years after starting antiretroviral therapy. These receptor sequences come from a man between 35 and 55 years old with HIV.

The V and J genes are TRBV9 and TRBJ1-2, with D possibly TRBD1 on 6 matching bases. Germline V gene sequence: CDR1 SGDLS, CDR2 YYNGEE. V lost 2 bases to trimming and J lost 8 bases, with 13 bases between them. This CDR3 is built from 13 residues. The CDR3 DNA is TGTGCCAGCAGCGTTGGTCTTGGGGGCGGCTACACCTTC. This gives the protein CASSVGLGGGYTF.

The CDR3 region is CAWSVLTHGAASDEQYF. The CDR3 region has the DNA TGTGCCTGGAGTGTACTAACTCACGGGGCCGCTTCGGACGAGCAGTACTTC. V usage is TRBV30 and J usage is TRBJ2-7; D assignment may be TRBD1 or TRBD2 (5 bases each). V was trimmed by 0 bases and J by 5 bases, leaving 23 bases between them. Germline CDR1 reads GTSNPN; CDR2 reads SVGIG (reference sequence). The CDR3 has 17 amino acids.

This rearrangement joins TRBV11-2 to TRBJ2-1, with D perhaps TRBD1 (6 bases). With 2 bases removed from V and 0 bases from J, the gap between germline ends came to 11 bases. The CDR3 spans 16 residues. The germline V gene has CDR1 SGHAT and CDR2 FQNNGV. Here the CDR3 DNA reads TGTGCCAGCAGCTTATCTCCCAGGGGCTCCTACAATGAGCAGTTCTTC. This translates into CASSLSPRGSYNEQFF.

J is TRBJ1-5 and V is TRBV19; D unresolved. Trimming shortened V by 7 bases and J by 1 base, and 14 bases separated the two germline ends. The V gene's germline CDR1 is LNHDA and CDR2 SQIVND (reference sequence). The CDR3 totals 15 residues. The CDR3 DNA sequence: TGTGCCAGTAAGGAGGGAGGGATCAGCAATCAGCCCCAGCATTTT. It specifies CASKEGGISNQPQHF.

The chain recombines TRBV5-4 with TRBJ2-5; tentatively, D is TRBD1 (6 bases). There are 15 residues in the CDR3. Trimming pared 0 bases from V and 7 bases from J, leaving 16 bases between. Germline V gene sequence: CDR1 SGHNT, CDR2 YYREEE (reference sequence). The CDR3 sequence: CASSLGHPQGGTQYF. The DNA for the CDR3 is TGTGCCAGCAGCTTGGGACACCCCCAAGGGGGGACCCAGTACTTC.

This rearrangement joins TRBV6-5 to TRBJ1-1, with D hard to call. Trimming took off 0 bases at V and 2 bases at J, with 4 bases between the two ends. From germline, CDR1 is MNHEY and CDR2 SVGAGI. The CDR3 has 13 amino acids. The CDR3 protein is CASSYSINTEAFF. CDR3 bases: TGTGCCAGCAGTTACTCGATAAACACTGAAGCTTTCTTT.

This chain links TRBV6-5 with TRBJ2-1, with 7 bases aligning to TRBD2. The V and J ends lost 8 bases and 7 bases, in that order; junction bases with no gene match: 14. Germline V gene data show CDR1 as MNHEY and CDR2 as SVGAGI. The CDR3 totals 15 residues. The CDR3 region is CASRKGGSGSNEQFF. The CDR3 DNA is TGTGCCAGCCGAAAGGGCGGGAGTGGTAGTAATGAGCAGTTCTTC.

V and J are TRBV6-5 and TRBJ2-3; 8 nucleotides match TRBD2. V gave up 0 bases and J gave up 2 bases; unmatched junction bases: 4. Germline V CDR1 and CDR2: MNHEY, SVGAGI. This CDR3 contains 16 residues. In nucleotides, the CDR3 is TGTGCCAGCAGTTACTCTCGAGCGGGGGTCACAGATACGCAGTATTTT. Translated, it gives CASSYSRAGVTDTQYF.

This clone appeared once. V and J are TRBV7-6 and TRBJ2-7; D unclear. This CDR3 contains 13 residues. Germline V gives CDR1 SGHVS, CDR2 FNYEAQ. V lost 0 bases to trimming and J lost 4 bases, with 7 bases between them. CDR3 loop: CASSLAGIYEQYF. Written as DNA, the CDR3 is TGTGCCAGCAGCTTAGCAGGGATTTACGAGCAGTACTTC.

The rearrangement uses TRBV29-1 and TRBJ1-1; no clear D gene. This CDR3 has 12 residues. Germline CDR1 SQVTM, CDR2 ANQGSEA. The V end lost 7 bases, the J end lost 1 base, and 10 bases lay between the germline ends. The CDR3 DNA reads TGCAGCGCGCTGATTTGGAACACTGAAGCTTTCTTT. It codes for CSALIWNTEAFF. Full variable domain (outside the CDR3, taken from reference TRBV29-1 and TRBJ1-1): SAVISQKPSRDICQRGTSLTIQCQVDSQVTMMFWYRQQPGQSLTLIATANQGSEATYESGFVIDKFPISRPNLTFSTLTVSNMSPEDSSIYLCSALIWNTEAFFGQGTRLTVV.

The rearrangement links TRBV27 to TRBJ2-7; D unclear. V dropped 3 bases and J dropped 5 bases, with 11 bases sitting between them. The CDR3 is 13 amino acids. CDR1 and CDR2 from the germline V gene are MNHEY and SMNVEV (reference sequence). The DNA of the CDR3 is TGTGCCAGCAGTTTCGGCCCGATCAACGAGCAGTACTTC. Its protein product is CASSFGPINEQYF.

In DNA form, the CDR3 reads TGCGCCAGTACAATTGGAGGGGCCAACGTCCTGACTTTC. Translating it yields CASTIGGANVLTF. The J gene is TRBJ2-6, the V gene TRBV5-1; D is unresolved. V was trimmed by 8 bases and J by 4 bases, leaving 10 bases between them. The CDR3 spans 13 residues. Germline CDR1 SGHRS, CDR2 YFSETQ.

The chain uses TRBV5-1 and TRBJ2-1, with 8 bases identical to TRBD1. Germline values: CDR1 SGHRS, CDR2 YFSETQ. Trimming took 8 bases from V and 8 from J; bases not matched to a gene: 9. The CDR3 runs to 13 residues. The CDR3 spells CARDRDKYDEQFF. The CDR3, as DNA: TGCGCCAGGGACAGGGATAAATATGATGAGCAGTTCTTC.

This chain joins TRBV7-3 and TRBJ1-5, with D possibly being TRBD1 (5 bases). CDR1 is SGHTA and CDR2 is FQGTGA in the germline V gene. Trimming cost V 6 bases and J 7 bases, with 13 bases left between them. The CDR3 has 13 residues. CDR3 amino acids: CASSLGTGQPQHF. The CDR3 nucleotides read TGTGCCAGCAGTTTGGGGACTGGGCAGCCCCAGCATTTT.

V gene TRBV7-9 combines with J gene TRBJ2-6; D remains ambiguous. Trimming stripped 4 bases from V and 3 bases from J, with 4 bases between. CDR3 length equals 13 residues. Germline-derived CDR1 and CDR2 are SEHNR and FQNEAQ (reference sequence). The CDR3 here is CASSSLGANVLTF. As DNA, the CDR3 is TGTGCCAGCAGCTCCCTTGGGGCCAACGTCCTGACTTTC.

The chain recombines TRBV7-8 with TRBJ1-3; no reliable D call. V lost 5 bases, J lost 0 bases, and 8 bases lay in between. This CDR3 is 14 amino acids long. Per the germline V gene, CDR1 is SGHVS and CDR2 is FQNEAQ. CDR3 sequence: CASSHRNSGNTIYF. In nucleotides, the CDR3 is TGTGCCAGCAGCCACCGGAACTCTGGAAACACCATATATTTT.

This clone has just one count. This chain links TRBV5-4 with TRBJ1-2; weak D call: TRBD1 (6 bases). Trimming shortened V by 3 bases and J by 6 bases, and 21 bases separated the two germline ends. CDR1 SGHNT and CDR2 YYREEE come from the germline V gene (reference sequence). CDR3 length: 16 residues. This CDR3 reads CASSSPNRALMDGYTF. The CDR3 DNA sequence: TGTGCCAGCAGCTCTCCGAACAGGGCATTAATGGATGGCTACACCTTC.

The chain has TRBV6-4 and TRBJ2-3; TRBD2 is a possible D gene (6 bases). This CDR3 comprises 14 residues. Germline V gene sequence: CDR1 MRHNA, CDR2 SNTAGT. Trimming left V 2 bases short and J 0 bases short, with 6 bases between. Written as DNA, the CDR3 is TGTGCCAGCAGTGACGGGACTAGCACAGATACGCAGTATTTT. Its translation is CASSDGTSTDTQYF.

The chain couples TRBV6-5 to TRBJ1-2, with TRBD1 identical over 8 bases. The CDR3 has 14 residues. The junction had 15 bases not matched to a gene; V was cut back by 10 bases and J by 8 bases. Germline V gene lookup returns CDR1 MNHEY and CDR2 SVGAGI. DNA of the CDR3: TGTGCCACCGTCATAACCCAGGGGGCGCAGGGCTACACCTTC. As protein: CATVITQGAQGYTF.

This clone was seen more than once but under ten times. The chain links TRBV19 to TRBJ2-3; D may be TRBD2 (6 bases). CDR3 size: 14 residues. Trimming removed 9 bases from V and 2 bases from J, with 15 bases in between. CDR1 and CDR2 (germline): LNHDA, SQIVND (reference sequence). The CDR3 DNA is TGTGCCAGCCACGGTGGGAGGCACACAGATACGCAGTATTTT. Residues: CASHGGRHTDTQYF.

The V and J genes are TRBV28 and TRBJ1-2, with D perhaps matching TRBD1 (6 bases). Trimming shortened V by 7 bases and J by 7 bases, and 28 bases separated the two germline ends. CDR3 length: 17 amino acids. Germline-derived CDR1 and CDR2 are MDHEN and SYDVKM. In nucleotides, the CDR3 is TGTGCCAGCACTCTACCAGGGAGGGGGGGATCCGTTAGTGGCTACACCTTC. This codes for CASTLPGRGGSVSGYTF.